Below are 31 T cell receptor beta chains sequenced from a single sample in a study of T cell repertoires in ileal Crohn's disease. TCRdb's table, derived via immunoSEQ multiplex PCR, lists solely in-frame clones and lacks some. The table has over 5,500 clones, 83% seen once. The sequencing sample was made of ileal tissue. The origin of the receptors is an adult with Crohn's disease.

The chain uses TRBV19 and TRBJ1-5, with D tentatively TRBD1 (6 bases). CDR3 size: 15 residues. Per germline, CDR1 LNHDA and CDR2 SQIVND (reference sequence). V lost 6 bases to trimming and J lost 3 bases, with 15 bases between them. The CDR3 DNA reads as TGTGCCAGTAGCCCGTTACAGGGCCTCAATCAGCCCCAGCATTTT. Protein sequence: CASSPLQGLNQPQHF.

This chain connects TRBV15 to TRBJ2-7; TRBD2 is a possible D gene (6 bases). This CDR3 spans 15 amino acids. CDR1 is LNHNV, CDR2 YYDKDF, per germline (reference sequence). The germline V and J ends were trimmed by 0 bases and 7 bases, with 16 bases remaining between them. The CDR3 spells CATSRDGSGVREQYF. The CDR3 DNA is TGTGCCACCAGCAGAGATGGTTCGGGGGTTCGGGAGCAGTACTTC.

The chain recombines TRBV19 with TRBJ1-1, with D unresolved. Trimming took 8 bases from V and 1 from J, leaving 17 bases between them. Germline V CDR1 and CDR2: LNHDA, SQIVND (reference sequence). This CDR3 has 15 residues. The CDR3 DNA is TGTGCCAGTCCACCCCCCGGACGGGGGAACACTGAAGCTTTCTTT. Translating it yields CASPPPGRGNTEAFF.

This sequence joins TRBV27 and TRBJ2-1, with TRBD2 matching over 9 bases. V shed 2 bases, J shed 16 bases, and the junction held 15 bases outside the gene matches. This CDR3 comprises 15 residues. Germline V gene data show CDR1 as MNHEY and CDR2 as SMNVEV (reference sequence). The CDR3: CASSLRPSSGRLLFF. DNA for the CDR3: TGTGCCAGCAGTTTAAGGCCGAGTAGCGGGAGATTGTTATTCTTC.

The CDR3 sequence is CASSEGGNYGYTF. CDR3 in DNA: TGTGCCAGCAGCGAGGGGGGGAACTATGGCTACACCTTC. The V call is TRBV7-8, the J call TRBJ1-2, with a weak D call TRBD1 (6 bases). The V and J ends lost 5 bases and 2 bases respectively, with 9 bases between them. Germline CDR1 is SGHVS and CDR2 is FQNEAQ. This CDR3 is built from 13 residues.

This clone is a singleton in its sample. The chain uses TRBV7-2 and TRBJ2-7; 8 nucleotides align to TRBD2. Germline values: CDR1 SGHTA, CDR2 FQGNSA. The J segment lost 6 bases and the V segment lost 1 base, leaving 5 bases of the junction unmatched. The CDR3 has 14 amino acids. CDR3 protein: CASSLEGLVGEQYF. The CDR3 DNA is TGTGCCAGCAGCTTAGAGGGACTAGTAGGCGAGCAGTACTTC.

The chain couples TRBV10-1 to TRBJ2-2, with TRBD1 matching 9 bases. Germline CDR1 is WNHNN and CDR2 is SYGVQD (reference sequence). This CDR3 contains 14 residues. Trimming at V came to 6 bases and at J to 6 bases, leaving 5 bases not matched to a gene. The CDR3 coding sequence is TGCGCCAGCAGCGGGACAGGGCGCGCCGGGGAGCTGTTTTTT. It is translated as CASSGTGRAGELFF.

The gene calls are TRBV6-1 and TRBJ1-5, with D tentatively TRBD1 (5 bases). Germline lookup yields CDR1 MNHNS and CDR2 SASEGT. Trimming removed 1 base from V and 2 bases from J, with 12 bases in between. The CDR3 covers 16 residues. Here the CDR3 reads CASSEGEGLGNQPQHF. The CDR3, as DNA: TGTGCCAGCAGTGAAGGGGAGGGGCTGGGCAATCAGCCCCAGCATTTT.

The chain uses TRBV7-9 and TRBJ2-1; a weak D match, TRBD2 (5 bases). Trimming stripped 3 bases from V and 5 bases from J, with 11 bases between. The CDR3 is 14 amino acids. The germline V gene has CDR1 SEHNR and CDR2 FQNEAQ (reference sequence). The CDR3 protein is CASSFRGHHNEQFF. The CDR3 bases are TGTGCCAGCAGCTTCCGCGGGCACCACAATGAGCAGTTCTTC.

The chain joins TRBV6-1 to TRBJ2-3; TRBD1 is a possible D gene (6 bases). V was cut by 5 bases and J by 1 base, with 7 bases left in between. The CDR3 consists of 13 residues. Germline CDR1 MNHNS, CDR2 SASEGT. The DNA for the CDR3 is TGTGCCAGCAGTCGGACAGGCACAGATACGCAGTATTTT. Protein product: CASSRTGTDTQYF.

This clone appeared once. The rearrangement joins TRBV7-9 to TRBJ2-2, with TRBD2 matching over 7 bases. The CDR3 runs to 14 residues. Germline V gene lookup returns CDR1 SEHNR and CDR2 FQNEAQ (reference sequence). J lost 5 bases, V lost 2 bases, and 2 bases had no gene match. The CDR3 region has the DNA TGTGCCAGCAGCTTATCCGGGGGGACCGGGGAGCTGTTTTTT. As protein: CASSLSGGTGELFF.

V is TRBV5-1 and J is TRBJ1-2; TRBD1 agrees at 7 bases. The V segment lost 5 bases and the J segment 4 bases; nucleotides outside the gene matches: 11. CDR1 is SGHRS, CDR2 YFSETQ, per germline. This CDR3 has 15 amino acids. Here the CDR3 reads CASRPGTAIFYGYTF. CDR3 in DNA: TGCGCCAGCAGACCCGGGACAGCTATTTTCTATGGCTACACCTTC.

The V and J genes are TRBV15 and TRBJ2-7, with D possibly matching TRBD1 (5 bases). Per germline, CDR1 LNHNV and CDR2 YYDKDF (reference sequence). There are 15 residues in the CDR3. V was clipped by 3 bases and J by 2 bases, with 14 bases between them. CDR3 in amino acids: CATSRSLETAYEQYF. DNA for the CDR3: TGTGCCACCAGCAGGTCATTGGAGACAGCCTACGAGCAGTACTTC.

This clone occurred once. This chain uses TRBV14 with TRBJ2-3; D call uncertain. The CDR3 extends over 12 amino acids. Trimming cost V 1 base and J 6 bases, with 5 bases left between them. Germline V gives CDR1 SGHDN, CDR2 FVKESK. The CDR3 loop reads CASSQGLDTQYF. DNA of the CDR3: TGTGCCAGCAGCCAAGGGCTGGATACGCAGTATTTT.

As for this clone: Other DNA sequences in the sample encode the same CDR3. This chain uses TRBV11-2 with TRBJ2-7, with TRBD1 as a possible D gene (5 bases). V was shortened by 5 bases and J by 2 bases, with 13 bases between the two germline ends. CDR3 length equals 14 residues. CDR1 and CDR2 from the germline V gene are SGHAT and FQNNGV. The CDR3 DNA follows: TGTGCCAGCAGCCCCTCAGGGTTAGCCTACGAGCAGTACTTC. Its translation is CASSPSGLAYEQYF.

The chain links TRBV19 to TRBJ1-6, with D uncertain. Trimming took off 7 bases at V and 7 bases at J, with 14 bases between the two ends. CDR1 LNHDA and CDR2 SQIVND come from the germline V gene (reference sequence). This CDR3 contains 14 residues. CDR3 DNA sequence: TGTGCCAGTAACGGTTCGGGGAGGAATTCACCCCTCCACTTT. This translates into CASNGSGRNSPLHF.

The chain employs TRBV6-4 and TRBJ2-1; possibly TRBD1 for D (5 bases). CDR3 length: 13 amino acids. Germline V CDR1 and CDR2: MRHNA, SNTAGT. Trimming shortened V by 2 bases and J by 10 bases, and 12 bases separated the two germline ends. The CDR3, as DNA: TGTGCCAGCAGTGACCTGGAGTCAGGGGAGCAGTTCTTC. Amino acid sequence: CASSDLESGEQFF.

The V and J genes are TRBV2 and TRBJ1-3, with TRBD1 identical over 8 bases. After removal of 6 bases from V and 5 bases from J, the junction contained 9 bases not matched to a gene. Germline-derived CDR1 and CDR2 are SNHLY and FYNNEI. The CDR3 runs to 15 residues. Here the CDR3 DNA reads TGTGCCAGCAGCGAGGGACAGGTCAGGAGAAACACCATATATTTT. Amino acid sequence: CASSEGQVRRNTIYF.

This chain joins TRBV6-5 and TRBJ2-3, with 8 bases lining up with TRBD1. The CDR3 runs 15 residues. After removal of 6 bases from V and 0 bases from J, the junction contained 5 bases not matched to a gene. Germline loops: CDR1 MNHEY, CDR2 SVGAGI. This CDR3 reads CASSSDRGSTDTQYF. The CDR3 DNA sequence: TGTGCCAGCAGCTCTGACAGGGGTAGCACAGATACGCAGTATTTT.

This clone has more than one count but fewer than ten. The chain links TRBV7-3 to TRBJ2-7, with D perhaps matching TRBD2 (5 bases). The CDR3 totals 15 residues. Per germline, CDR1 SGHTA and CDR2 FQGTGA. V was shortened by 6 bases and J by 4 bases, with 19 bases between the two germline ends. The CDR3 spells CASSSGPSLVYEQYF. The CDR3 DNA sequence: TGTGCCAGCAGTTCCGGGCCTAGCCTCGTATACGAGCAGTACTTC.

The genes are TRBV27 and TRBJ2-1, with D maybe TRBD2 (6 bases). CDR1 and CDR2 (germline): MNHEY, SMNVEV (reference sequence). The CDR3 has 17 amino acids. Trimming took off 4 bases at V and 9 bases at J, with 25 bases between the two ends. The CDR3 loop is CASSSLTLADVMSEQFF. The CDR3 region has the DNA TGTGCCAGCAGTTCGCTGACCTTAGCGGATGTGATGAGTGAGCAGTTCTTC.

The CDR3 sequence is CASSLEGPNQPQHF. CDR3 bases: TGCGCCAGCAGCTTGGAGGGGCCAAATCAGCCCCAGCATTTT. The genes are TRBV5-1 and TRBJ1-5; a weak D match, TRBD1 (5 bases). Germline lookup yields CDR1 SGHRS and CDR2 YFSETQ. Trimming cost V 0 bases and J 4 bases, with 8 bases left between them. The CDR3 is made up of 14 amino acids.

The rearrangement joins TRBV6-5 to TRBJ2-7; 7 nucleotides line up with TRBD1. The CDR3 runs to 14 residues. V lost 2 bases to trimming and J lost 7 bases; unmatched junction nucleotides: 8. CDR1 MNHEY and CDR2 SVGAGI come from the germline V gene. Here the CDR3 reads CASSYDRAAGEQYF. The CDR3 DNA reads TGTGCCAGCAGTTACGACAGGGCGGCTGGTGAGCAGTACTTC.

The rearrangement uses TRBV28 and TRBJ1-1; D possibly corresponds to TRBD1 (5 bases). The germline V and J ends were trimmed by 3 bases and 5 bases, with 19 bases remaining between them. The CDR3 is 16 residues long. Per the germline V gene, CDR1 is MDHEN and CDR2 is SYDVKM. CDR3 residues: CASSFGTISPATEAFF. The CDR3 nucleotides are TGTGCCAGCAGTTTTGGGACTATCTCCCCGGCGACTGAAGCTTTCTTT.

This clone was counted a single time. This chain connects TRBV9 to TRBJ2-1; the match to TRBD2 covers 14 bases. The CDR3 contains 16 residues. From germline, CDR1 is SGDLS and CDR2 YYNGEE. V gave up 3 bases and J gave up 7 bases; unmatched junction bases: 6. The CDR3 DNA sequence: TGTGCCAGCAGCGGCGGGACTAGCGGGAGTAGGAATGAGCAGTTCTTC. Its protein is CASSGGTSGSRNEQFF.

The chain employs TRBV6-4 and TRBJ2-1; 10 positions match TRBD2. The CDR3 totals 14 residues. Germline CDR1 reads MRHNA; CDR2 reads SNTAGT. Trimming took 6 bases from V and 8 from J; bases not matched to a gene: 7. Written as DNA, the CDR3 is TGTGCCAGCAGCAAGCGGGAGGGCCTCGATGAGCAGTTCTTC. It translates to CASSKREGLDEQFF.

V is TRBV11-2 and J is TRBJ1-4; 7 nucleotides line up with TRBD1. CDR1 SGHAT and CDR2 FQNNGV come from the germline V gene. Trimming removed 4 bases from V and 2 bases from J; junction bases left unmatched: 13. There are 18 residues in the CDR3. The CDR3 region is CASSSRQGRRWTNEKLFF. The CDR3 DNA sequence: TGTGCCAGCAGCTCGAGACAGGGAAGGCGGTGGACTAATGAAAAACTGTTTTTT.

The rearrangement links TRBV28 to TRBJ1-2, with TRBD1 matching over 7 bases. The CDR3 runs to 14 residues. Losses at the gene ends were 1 base for V and 4 bases for J; bases not matched to a gene: 3. Per germline, CDR1 MDHEN and CDR2 SYDVKM. DNA for the CDR3: TGTGCCAGCAGTTTATCACAGGGGATCTATGGCTACACCTTC. Translated, it gives CASSLSQGIYGYTF.

The chain is built from TRBV11-2 and TRBJ2-5, with 13 bases identical to TRBD2. In germline, CDR1 is SGHAT, CDR2 FQNNGV. The CDR3 runs to 16 residues. J gave up 4 bases and V 5 bases, and 7 bases lay outside the gene matches. The CDR3 DNA reads as TGTGCCAGCAGCCCCCGGACTAGCGGGAGTGGAGAGACCCAGTACTTC. Translated: CASSPRTSGSGETQYF.

The DNA of the CDR3 is TGCGCCAGCAGGGTTGGGACTAGCGGAGATACGCAGTATTTT. This sequence encodes CASRVGTSGDTQYF. The chain uses TRBV5-1 and TRBJ2-3, with 11 bases lining up with TRBD2. Germline CDR1 and CDR2: SGHRS and YFSETQ. The CDR3 length is 14 residues. Germline trimming cut 5 bases from V and 5 bases from J; bases unmatched to any gene: 4.

The chain has TRBV11-3 and TRBJ2-5; D perhaps matches TRBD1 (5 bases). V was cut by 2 bases and J by 3 bases, with 10 bases left in between. Germline V gene sequence: CDR1 SGHNT, CDR2 YENEEA. The CDR3 has 14 amino acids. DNA of the CDR3: TGTGCCAGCAGCTTATCTGACAGAGAAGAGACCCAGTACTTC. This translates into CASSLSDREETQYF.